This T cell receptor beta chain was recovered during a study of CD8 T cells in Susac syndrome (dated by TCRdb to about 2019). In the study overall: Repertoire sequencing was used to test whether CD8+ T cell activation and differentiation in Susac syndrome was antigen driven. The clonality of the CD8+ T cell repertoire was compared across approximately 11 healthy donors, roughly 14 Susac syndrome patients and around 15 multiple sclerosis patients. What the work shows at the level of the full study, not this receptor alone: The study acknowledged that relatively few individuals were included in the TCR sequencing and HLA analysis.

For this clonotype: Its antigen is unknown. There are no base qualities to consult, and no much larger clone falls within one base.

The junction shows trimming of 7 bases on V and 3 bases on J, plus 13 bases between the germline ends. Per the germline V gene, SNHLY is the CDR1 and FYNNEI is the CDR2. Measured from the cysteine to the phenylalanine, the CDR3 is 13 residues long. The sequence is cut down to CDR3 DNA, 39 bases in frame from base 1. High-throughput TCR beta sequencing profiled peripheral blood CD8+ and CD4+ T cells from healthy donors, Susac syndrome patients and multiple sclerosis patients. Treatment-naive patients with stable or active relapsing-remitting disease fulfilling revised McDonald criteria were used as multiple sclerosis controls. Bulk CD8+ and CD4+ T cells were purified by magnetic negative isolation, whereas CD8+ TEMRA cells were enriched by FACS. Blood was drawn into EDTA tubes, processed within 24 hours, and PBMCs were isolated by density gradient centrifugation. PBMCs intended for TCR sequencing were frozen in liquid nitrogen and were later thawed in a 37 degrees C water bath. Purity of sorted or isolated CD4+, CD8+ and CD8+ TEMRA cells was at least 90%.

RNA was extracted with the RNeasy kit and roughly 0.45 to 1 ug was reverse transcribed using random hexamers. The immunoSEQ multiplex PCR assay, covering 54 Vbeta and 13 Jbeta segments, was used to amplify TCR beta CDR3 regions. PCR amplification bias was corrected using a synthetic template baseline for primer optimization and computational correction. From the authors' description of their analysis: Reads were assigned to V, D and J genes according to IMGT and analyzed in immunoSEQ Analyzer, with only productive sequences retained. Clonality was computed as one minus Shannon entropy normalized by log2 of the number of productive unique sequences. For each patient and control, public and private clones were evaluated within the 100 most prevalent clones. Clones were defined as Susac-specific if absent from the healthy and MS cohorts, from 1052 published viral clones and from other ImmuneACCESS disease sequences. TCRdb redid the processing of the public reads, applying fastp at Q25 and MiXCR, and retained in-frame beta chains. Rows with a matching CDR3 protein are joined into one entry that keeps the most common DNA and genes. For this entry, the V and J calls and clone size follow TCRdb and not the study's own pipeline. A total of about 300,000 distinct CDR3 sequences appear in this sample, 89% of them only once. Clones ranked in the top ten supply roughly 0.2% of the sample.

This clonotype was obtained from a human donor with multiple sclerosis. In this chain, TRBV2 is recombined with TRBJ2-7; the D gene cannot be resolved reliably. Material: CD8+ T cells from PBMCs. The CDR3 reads CASNNGPGYEQYF. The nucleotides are TGTGCCAGCAATAATGGCCCCGGCTACGAGCAGTACTTC.